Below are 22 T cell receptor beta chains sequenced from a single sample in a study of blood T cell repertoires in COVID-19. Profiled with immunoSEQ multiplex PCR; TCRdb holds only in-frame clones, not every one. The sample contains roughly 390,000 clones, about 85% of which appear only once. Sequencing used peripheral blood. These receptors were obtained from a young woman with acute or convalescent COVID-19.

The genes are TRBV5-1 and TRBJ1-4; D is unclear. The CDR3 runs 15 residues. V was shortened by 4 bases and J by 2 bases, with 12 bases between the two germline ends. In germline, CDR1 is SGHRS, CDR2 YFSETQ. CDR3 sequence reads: CASSSREGTNEKLFF. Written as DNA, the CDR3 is TGCGCCAGCAGCAGCCGGGAAGGGACTAATGAAAAACTGTTTTTT.

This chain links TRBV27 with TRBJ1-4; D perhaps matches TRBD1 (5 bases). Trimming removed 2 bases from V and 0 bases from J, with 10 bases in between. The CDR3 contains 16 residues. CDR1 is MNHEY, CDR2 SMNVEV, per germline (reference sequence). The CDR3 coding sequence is TGTGCCAGCAGTTTAGGTACAGGCGCAACTAATGAAAAACTGTTTTTT. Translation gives CASSLGTGATNEKLFF.

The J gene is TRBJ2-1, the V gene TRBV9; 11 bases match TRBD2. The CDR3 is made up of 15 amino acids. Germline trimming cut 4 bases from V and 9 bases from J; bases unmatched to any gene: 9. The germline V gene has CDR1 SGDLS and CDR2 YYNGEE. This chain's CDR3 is CASSFHSGGVSEQFF. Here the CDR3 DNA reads TGTGCCAGCAGCTTTCATAGCGGGGGGGTGAGTGAGCAGTTCTTC.

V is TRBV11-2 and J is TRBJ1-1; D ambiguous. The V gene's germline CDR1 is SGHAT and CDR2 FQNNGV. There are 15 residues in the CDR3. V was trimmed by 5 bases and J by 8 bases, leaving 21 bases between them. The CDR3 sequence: CASSAYSNPQLEAFF. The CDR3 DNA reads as TGTGCCAGCAGCGCGTACTCAAATCCCCAATTAGAAGCTTTCTTT.

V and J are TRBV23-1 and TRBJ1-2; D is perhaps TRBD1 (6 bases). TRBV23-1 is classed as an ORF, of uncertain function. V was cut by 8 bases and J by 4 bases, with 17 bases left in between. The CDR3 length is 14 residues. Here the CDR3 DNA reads TGCGCCAGCCCCTCCGGTGGGGGGGCCTATGGCTACACCTTC. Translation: CASPSGGGAYGYTF.

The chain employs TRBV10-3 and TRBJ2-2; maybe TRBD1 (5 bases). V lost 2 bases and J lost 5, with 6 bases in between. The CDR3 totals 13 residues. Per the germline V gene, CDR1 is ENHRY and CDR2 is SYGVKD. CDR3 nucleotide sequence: TGTGCCATCAGTGAGACAGGTACCGGGGAGCTGTTTTTT. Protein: CAISETGTGELFF.

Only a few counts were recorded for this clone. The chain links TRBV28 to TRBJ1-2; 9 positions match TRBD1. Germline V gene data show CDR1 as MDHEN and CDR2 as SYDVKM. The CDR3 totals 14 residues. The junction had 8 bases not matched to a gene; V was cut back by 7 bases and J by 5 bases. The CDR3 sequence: CASTPRTGDYGYTF. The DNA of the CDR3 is TGTGCCAGCACCCCTAGGACAGGGGATTATGGCTACACCTTC.

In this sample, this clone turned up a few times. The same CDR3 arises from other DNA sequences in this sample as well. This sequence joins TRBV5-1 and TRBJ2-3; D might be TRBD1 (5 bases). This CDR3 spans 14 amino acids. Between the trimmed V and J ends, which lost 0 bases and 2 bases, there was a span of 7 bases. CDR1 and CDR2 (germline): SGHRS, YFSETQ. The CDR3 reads CASSLGGPTDTQYF. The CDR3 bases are TGCGCCAGCAGCTTGGGGGGCCCCACAGATACGCAGTATTTT. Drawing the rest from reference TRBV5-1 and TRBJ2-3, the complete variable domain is KAGVTQTPRYLIKTRGQQVTLSCSPISGHRSVSWYQQTPGQGLQFLFEYFSETQRNKGNFPGRFSGRQFSNSRSEMNVSTLELGDSALYLCASSLGGPTDTQYFGPGTRLTVL.

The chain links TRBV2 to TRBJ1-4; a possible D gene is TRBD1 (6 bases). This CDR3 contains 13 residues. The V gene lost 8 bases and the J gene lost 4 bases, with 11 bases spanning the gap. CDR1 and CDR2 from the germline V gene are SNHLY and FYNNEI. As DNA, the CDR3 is TGTGCCAGCCTCCGGGACAATAATGAAAAACTGTTTTTT. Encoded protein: CASLRDNNEKLFF. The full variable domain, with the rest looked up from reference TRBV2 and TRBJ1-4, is EPEVTQTPSHQVTQMGQEVILRCVPISNHLYFYWYRQILGQKVEFLVSFYNNEISEKSEIFDDQFSVERPDGSNFTLKIRSTKLEDSAMYFCASLRDNNEKLFFGSGTQLSVL.

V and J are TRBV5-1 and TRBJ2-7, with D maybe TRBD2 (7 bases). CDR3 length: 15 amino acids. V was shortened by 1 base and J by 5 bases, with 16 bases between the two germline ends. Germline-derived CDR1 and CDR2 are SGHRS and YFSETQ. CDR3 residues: CASSLQGGGLDEQYF. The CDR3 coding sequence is TGCGCCAGCAGCTTGCAGGGAGGGGGTTTGGACGAGCAGTACTTC.

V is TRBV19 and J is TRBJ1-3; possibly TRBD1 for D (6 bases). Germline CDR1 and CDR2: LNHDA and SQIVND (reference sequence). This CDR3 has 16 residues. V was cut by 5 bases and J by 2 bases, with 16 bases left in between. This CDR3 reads CASSFHSTGTGNTIYF. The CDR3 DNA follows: TGTGCCAGTAGTTTTCACTCTACAGGGACTGGAAACACCATATATTTT.

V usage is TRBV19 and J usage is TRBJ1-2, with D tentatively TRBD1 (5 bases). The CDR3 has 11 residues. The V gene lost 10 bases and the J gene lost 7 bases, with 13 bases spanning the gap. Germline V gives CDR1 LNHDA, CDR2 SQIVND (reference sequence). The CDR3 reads CAIERGSGYTF. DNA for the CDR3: TGTGCCATCGAACGGGGGTCTGGCTACACCTTC.

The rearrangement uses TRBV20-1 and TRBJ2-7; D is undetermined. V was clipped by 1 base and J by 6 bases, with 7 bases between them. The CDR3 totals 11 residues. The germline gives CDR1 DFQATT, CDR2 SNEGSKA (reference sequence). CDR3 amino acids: CSARVAGEQYF. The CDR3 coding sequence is TGCAGTGCTAGAGTCGCAGGCGAGCAGTACTTC.

The CDR3, as DNA: TGTGCCAGCAGTGAGCCCCAGGGACACTATCAGCCCCAGCATTTT. Its protein is CASSEPQGHYQPQHF. V usage is TRBV6-1 and J usage is TRBJ1-5; possible D gene TRBD1, 6 bases. The ends were cut back, 3 bases at V and 5 bases at J, with 14 bases in the middle. The germline gives CDR1 MNHNS, CDR2 SASEGT. The CDR3 extends over 15 amino acids.

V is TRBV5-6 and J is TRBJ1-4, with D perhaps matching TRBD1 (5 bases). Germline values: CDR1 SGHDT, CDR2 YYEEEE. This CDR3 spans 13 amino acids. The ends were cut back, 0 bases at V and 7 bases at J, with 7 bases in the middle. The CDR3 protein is CASSLVGGEKLFF. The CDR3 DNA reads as TGTGCCAGCAGCTTGGTGGGGGGTGAAAAACTGTTTTTT.

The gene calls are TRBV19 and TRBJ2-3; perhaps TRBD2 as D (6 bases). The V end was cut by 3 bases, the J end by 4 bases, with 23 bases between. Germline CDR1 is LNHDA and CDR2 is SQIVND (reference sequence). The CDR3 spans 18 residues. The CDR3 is CASSMPPFGGRSSDTQYF. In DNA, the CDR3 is TGTGCCAGTAGTATGCCTCCTTTTGGAGGGAGAAGCTCAGATACGCAGTATTTT.

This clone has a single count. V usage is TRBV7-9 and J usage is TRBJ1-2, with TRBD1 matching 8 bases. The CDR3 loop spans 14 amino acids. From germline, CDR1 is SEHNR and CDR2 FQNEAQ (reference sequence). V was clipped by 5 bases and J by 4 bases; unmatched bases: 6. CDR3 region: CASSPQGAGYGYTF. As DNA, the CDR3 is TGTGCCAGCAGCCCCCAGGGGGCCGGCTATGGCTACACCTTC. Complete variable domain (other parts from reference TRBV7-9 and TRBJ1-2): DTGVSQNPRHKITKRGQNVTFRCDPISEHNRLYWYRQTLGQGPEFLTYFQNEAQLEKSRLLSDRFSAERPKGSFSTLEIQRTEQGDSAMYLCASSPQGAGYGYTFGSGTRLTVV.

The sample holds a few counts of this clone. In DNA, the CDR3 is TGTGCCAGCAGCTTCGGGACAGACTATGGCTACACCTTC. Protein sequence: CASSFGTDYGYTF. This sequence joins TRBV3-1 (or the pseudogene TRBV3-2) and TRBJ1-2; TRBD1 aligns across 7 bases. Germline values: CDR1 LGHDT, CDR2 YNNKEL (reference sequence). There are 13 residues in the CDR3. Unmatched junction bases numbered 3, after V lost 5 bases and J lost 3 bases.

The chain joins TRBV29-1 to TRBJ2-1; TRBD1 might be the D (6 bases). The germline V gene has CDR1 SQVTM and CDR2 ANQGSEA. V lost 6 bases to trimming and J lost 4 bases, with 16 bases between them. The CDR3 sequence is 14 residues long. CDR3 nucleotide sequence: TGCAGCGTCGATCAGGGGTCACCATACAATGAGCAGTTCTTC. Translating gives CSVDQGSPYNEQFF.

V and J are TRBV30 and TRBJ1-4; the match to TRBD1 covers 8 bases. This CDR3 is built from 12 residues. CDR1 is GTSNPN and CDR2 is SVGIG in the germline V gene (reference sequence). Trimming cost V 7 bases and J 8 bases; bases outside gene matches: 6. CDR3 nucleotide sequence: TGTGCCTTACGGACAGGGCACGAAAAACTGTTTTTT. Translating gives CALRTGHEKLFF.

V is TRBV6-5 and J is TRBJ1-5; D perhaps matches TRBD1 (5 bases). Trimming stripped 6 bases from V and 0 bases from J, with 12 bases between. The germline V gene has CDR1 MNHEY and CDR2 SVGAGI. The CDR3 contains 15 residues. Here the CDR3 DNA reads TGTGCCAGCAGCGTAGACAGAGATAGCAATCAGCCCCAGCATTTT. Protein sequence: CASSVDRDSNQPQHF.

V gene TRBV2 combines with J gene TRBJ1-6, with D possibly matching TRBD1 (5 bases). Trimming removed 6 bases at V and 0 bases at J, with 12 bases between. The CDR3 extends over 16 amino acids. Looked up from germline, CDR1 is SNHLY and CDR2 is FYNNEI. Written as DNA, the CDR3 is TGTGCCAGCAGGAAGAACAGGCTCTCCTATAATTCACCCCTCCACTTT. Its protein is CASRKNRLSYNSPLHF. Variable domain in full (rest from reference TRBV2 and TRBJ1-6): EPEVTQTPSHQVTQMGQEVILRCVPISNHLYFYWYRQILGQKVEFLVSFYNNEISEKSEIFDDQFSVERPDGSNFTLKIRSTKLEDSAMYFCASRKNRLSYNSPLHFGNGTRLTVT.